This T cell receptor beta chain was identified in a study of T cell responses to AZD1222 COVID-19 vaccine. TCRdb's table, derived via immunoSEQ multiplex PCR, lists solely in-frame clones and lacks some. The data show around 110,000 clones, 92% seen once. The CDR3 is 14 amino acids. V lost 2 bases and J 1 base, leaving 6 bases between the germline ends. Germline CDR1 reads MDHEN; CDR2 reads SYDVKM. Regarding this clone: Its antigen is currently unknown.

Second-dose timings of about 4 or about 12 weeks were pooled. Study results and caveats: Baseline testing showed seropositivity in only six or seven AZD1222 recipients.

This sequence joins TRBV28 and TRBJ1-3; D remains ambiguous. The sequencing used peripheral blood, collected 28 days after the second AZD1222 dose. The TCR sequence derives from an adult who received the AZD1222 COVID-19 vaccine. The CDR3 DNA follows: TGTGCCAGCAGTTTAGGGCAGTCTGGAAACACCATATATTTT. It translates to CASSLGQSGNTIYF.